This T cell receptor beta chain was captured in a study of blood T cell repertoires in COVID-19 (dated by TCRdb to the early 2020s). Context from the whole study: The collaborator samples originated in the United States, Italy and Spain and spanned the acute and convalescent phases of COVID-19. A freely available public database, intended as a resource for researchers studying the immune response to SARS-CoV-2, is where the repertoires were released. The prospective study material was composed of cDNA or gDNA derived from T cells, B-cell-depleted T cells, or PBMCs. HLA class I and class II types, where available, came from metadata supplied by the sample provider rather than from assay-based typing. The sample metadata nearly always contained a de-identified subject ID, COVID-19 status, age in years and sex. The dataset comprised deeply sampled blood TCRbeta repertoires from subjects exposed to, actively infected with, or recovered from COVID-19. The samples were drawn from the first 160 participants of the ongoing ImmuneRACE study and from 1,254 subjects provided by 6 global collaborators.

General study outcomes and caveats: The amount of clinical and demographic metadata varied by source and participant and was provided uncurated.

V is cut by 0 bases and J by 4 bases, and the space between the germline ends is 13 bases. The CDR3 runs 15 residues from the cysteine to the phenylalanine. The only DNA kept is the CDR3, 45 bases in frame from the first base. The germline V gene provides CDR1 SGHAT and CDR2 FQNNGV. Concerning this clone itself: Its antigen is currently not known. Base qualities are not provided; no much larger clone lies one nucleotide away.

TCRbeta CDR3 regions were amplified from genomic DNA using the immunoSEQ Assay, a bias-controlled multiplex PCR. The original pipeline was this. The number of nucleated cells in each sample was estimated by amplification of reference gene primers within the assay. To quantify the absolute abundance of each unique TCRbeta CDR3 rearrangement, sequence reads were collapsed and filtered. For each sample, productive Simpson clonality was calculated by taking the square root of Simpson's diversity index across productive rearrangements. TCRdb obtained this table from immuneACCESS and retained in-frame rearrangements with V and J assigned. These tables miss some clones; where compared with another copy, unresolved V genes account for less than half of the shortfall, and the remainder is unexplained. The DNA was the basis for D and trimming; V, J and clone size are from that table. For this sample the table gives around 280,000 clones, of which around nine tenths were detected only once. The top ten hold over 6% of the sample.

Participants in the prospective study were aged roughly 18 to 89 years, lived in 20 to 25 United States geographic areas, and enrolled through a virtual design. Cohort assignment in the prospective study relied on participant-reported clinical history from a screening survey and a study questionnaire. For ImmuneRACE Cohort 3, a participant was defined as recovered based on two consecutive negative NP/OP PCR tests, clearance by a healthcare professional, or resolution of symptoms. In the prospective study, whole blood, serum and a nasopharyngeal or oropharyngeal swab were collected from each participant by mobile phlebotomists. Participants in the prospective study had the option to provide additional blood draws and questionnaires over an approximately 2-month period. Prospective study blood samples were shipped either frozen or at room temperature before DNA extraction.

This clonotype originated in a woman between 35 and 50 years old who had recovered from COVID-19. The sequenced sample was PBMCs or T cells enriched from blood (not recorded which). The sequence links TRBV11-2 to TRBJ2-7; no D gene can be assigned with confidence. Read as DNA, the sequence is TGTGCCAGCAGCTTAGAAGTCAGGTCTGGATACGAGCAGTACTTC. It encodes CASSLEVRSGYEQYF.